This entry lists 10 T cell receptor beta chains sequenced from one sample in a study of regulatory T cells in long-lasting Graves disease listed by TCRdb under 2021. Preparation of the library involved multiplex PCR. Instrument on record: Illumina HiSeq 4000. iRepertoire HTBI primers and Arm-PCR amplification of CDR3 regions were used to construct TCR beta libraries. TCRdb passed the public sequencing reads through fastp at Q25 and MiXCR, retaining productive beta sequences. CDR3 protein sequences are deduplicated, and each keeps its most common genes and DNA. The sample table lists under 700,000 distinct CDR3 sequences, more than 15% of them with a count of one. More than 20% of the sample goes to the ten largest clones. This specimen's time point label, interpreted: newly diagnosed GD, antithyroid drugs for less than 3 months. For both TCR sequencing and RNA sequencing, RNA was extracted from PBMCs using TRIzol.

This sample was also put to use in a study of T cells in Graves' hyperthyroidism and ophthalmopathy.

The sequences come from peripheral blood mononuclear cells (PBMCs), collected at new diagnosis, from a patient treated with antithyroid drugs. Receptors originate from a woman aged 35-65 years with Graves disease. Donor details come from another sample of the same person, matched by shared clones.

This clonotype was observed many times. The genes are TRBV5-1 and TRBJ1-1; TRBD1 might be the D (5 bases). The V end lost 9 bases, the J end lost 8 bases, and 26 bases lay between the germline ends. Germline lookup yields CDR1 SGHRS and CDR2 YFSETQ. CDR3 length: 15 residues. The CDR3 here is CATSAQGADLSEAFF. The CDR3 DNA reads TGCGCCACCTCCGCACAAGGGGCAGACCTATCCGAAGCTTTCTTT.

This clonotype came up a few times. V and J are TRBV4-1 and TRBJ2-1, with unresolved D. V shed 0 bases and J shed 12 bases, with 33 bases lying between them. The length of the CDR3 is 20 residues. From germline, CDR1 is MGHRA and CDR2 YSYEKL. CDR3 in amino acids: CASSQDLGSLKGESFPGQFF. In DNA form, the CDR3 reads TGCGCCAGCAGCCAAGATCTGGGTAGCTTAAAGGGCGAATCTTTCCCGGGGCAGTTCTTC.

This clonotype was observed many times. One end of the junction does not line up with germline, which may come from a read error. V and J are TRBV28 and TRBJ2-3; TRBD1 matches at 10 bases. The CDR3 has 15 amino acids. The germline gives CDR1 MDHEN, CDR2 SYDVKM. The CDR3 nucleotides read TGCGCCAGCAGCCCTGGGACAGGGGTAACAGATACGCAGTATTTT. It codes for CASSPGTGVTDTQYF. The complete variable domain, with remaining parts taken from reference TRBV28 and TRBJ2-3, reads DVKVTQSSRYLVKRTGEKVFLECVQDMDHENMFWYRQDPGLGLRLIYFSYDVKMKEKGDIPEGYSVSREKKERFSLILESASTNQTSMYLCASSPGTGVTDTQYFGPGTRLTVL.

Turning to this clonotype: This may come from a read error, since a much larger clone is one base off. The chain employs TRBV19 and TRBJ2-1; the D gene is possibly TRBD1 (5 bases). Germline V gene lookup returns CDR1 LNHDA and CDR2 SQIVND (reference sequence). The CDR3 is 17 residues long. V lost 5 bases and J lost 10, with 27 bases in between. CDR3 residues: CASSSYRFSANSYEQFF. CDR3 DNA sequence: TGTGCCAGTAGTTCCTACAGGTTTTCGGCCAACTCCTACGAGCAGTTCTTC.

In the case of this clonotype: The junction does not match germline at one end; this may be a read error. The chain joins TRBV7-9 to TRBJ1-6; D uncertain. The V gene's germline CDR1 is SEHNR and CDR2 FQNEAQ (reference sequence). This CDR3 is built from 12 residues. Here the CDR3 DNA reads TGTGCCAGCACCTTAGAGAATTCACCCCTCCACTTT. This gives the protein CASTLENSPLHF.

This clonotype was seen a few times. This sequence joins TRBV6-1 and TRBJ1-2; 8 positions match TRBD1. The length of the CDR3 is 15 residues. Trimming took 6 bases from V and 4 from J; bases not matched to a gene: 10. CDR1 is MNHNS, CDR2 SASEGT, per germline. CDR3 residues: CASSTGQGALYGYTF. As DNA, the CDR3 is TGTGCCAGCAGCACTGGCCAGGGGGCCCTCTATGGCTACACCTTC.

This clonotype showed up many times. The V call is TRBV12-3 or TRBV12-4, the J call TRBJ1-2; D ambiguous. The CDR3 length is 13 residues. V dropped 1 base and J dropped 4 bases, with 7 bases sitting between them. The CDR3 sequence is CASSLVHSYGYTF. In DNA form, the CDR3 reads TGTGCCAGCAGTTTAGTACACTCCTATGGCTACACCTTC.

The chain joins TRBV4-1 to TRBJ1-5, with D unresolved. The CDR3 spans 14 residues. Trimming took 0 bases from V and 9 from J, leaving 12 bases between them. Germline CDR1 and CDR2: MGHRA and YSYEKL. The CDR3 reads CASSQEEGSGPQHF. The DNA of the CDR3 is TGCGCCAGCAGCCAAGAGGAGGGATCTGGGCCCCAGCATTTT.

A note on this clonotype: A single base separates this from a much larger clone, so it may be a read error. The chain uses TRBV6-1 and TRBJ2-1; perhaps TRBD1 as D (6 bases). Germline CDR1 reads MNHNS; CDR2 reads SASEGT. V was shortened by 6 bases and J by 8 bases, with 20 bases between the two germline ends. The CDR3 loop spans 15 amino acids. CDR3 nucleotide sequence: TGTGCCAGCAGGGACCCAGGGGTAGTGGAGGATGAGCAGTTCTTC. It translates to CASRDPGVVEDEQFF.

This clonotype was observed a few times. The chain is built from TRBV10-3 and TRBJ1-5, with TRBD1 matching 9 bases. The CDR3 totals 15 residues. The germline gives CDR1 ENHRY, CDR2 SYGVKD. The V segment lost 5 bases and the J segment 5 bases; nucleotides outside the gene matches: 7. The CDR3 sequence: CAISTGGPGYQPQHF. Written as DNA, the CDR3 is TGTGCCATCAGTACAGGGGGCCCGGGGTATCAGCCCCAGCATTTT.